This TCR beta chain was retrieved from a study of identical twins. The CDR3 is 14 amino acids. In germline, CDR1 is MNHNY, CDR2 SVGAGI (reference sequence). Trimming removed 0 bases from V and 4 bases from J, with 9 bases in between. Donors uniformly comprised healthy Caucasians. Study-wide results and caveats: Cord blood beta clonotypes present at high abundance carried fewer insertions; no such pattern appeared in memory repertoires. Among out-of-frame alpha sequences shared by twins, low generation probability occurred in excess.

It was template switching that added a universal primer site, and there were unique molecular identifiers on the cDNA. MiXCR, applied by TCRdb to the 5' RACE reads, yields one record per CDR3 protein. Among about 100,000 distinct CDR3 sequences listed, 5.9% were seen once. In its sample, this clonotype was seen many times. The target antigen is unknown. The source of this sequence is a woman aged 45 to 65 in good health. The sequenced material came from memory T cells sorted from blood. The rearrangement links TRBV6-6 to TRBJ1-1; D is unresolved. CDR3 residues: CASSYSGPTTEAFF. CDR3 bases: TGTGCCAGCAGTTACTCAGGGCCTACCACTGAAGCTTTCTTT.